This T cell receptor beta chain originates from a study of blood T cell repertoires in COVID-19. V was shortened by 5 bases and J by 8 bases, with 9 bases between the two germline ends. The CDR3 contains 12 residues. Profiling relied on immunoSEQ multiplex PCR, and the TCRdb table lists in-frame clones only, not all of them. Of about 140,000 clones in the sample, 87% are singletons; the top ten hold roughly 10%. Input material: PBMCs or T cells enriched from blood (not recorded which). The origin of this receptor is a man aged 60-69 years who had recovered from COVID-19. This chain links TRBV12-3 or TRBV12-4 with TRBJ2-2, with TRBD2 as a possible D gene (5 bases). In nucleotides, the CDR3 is TGTGCCAGCAGTCTCCCGGGAGGGGAGCTGTTTTTT. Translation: CASSLPGGELFF.